These T cell receptor beta chains were read from a single sample in a study of a mutant IDH1 vaccine in newly diagnosed glioma. These TCRs are of unknown antigen specificity. Clones were read by immunoSEQ multiplex PCR, and TCRdb kept only the in-frame ones, dropping some. Among under 40,000 clones listed, approximately 80% were seen once. The input for sequencing was PBMCs, taken from a glioma patient whose treatment included an IDH1 peptide vaccine. These TCRs come from a man under 40 with glioma. CDR3s include the opening cysteine and the closing phenylalanine or tryptophan. The D gene is left open where the match is weak. Some rows mark clone size as missing; the rest say once, few, many or name a class of expanded clone.

V	J	D	size	CDR3	DNA
TRBV6-5	TRBJ1-3	TRBD1	once	CASRSTGTGNTIYF	TGTGCCAGCAGATCGACAGGGACTGGAAACACCATATATTTT
TRBV19	TRBJ2-1	TRBD2	.	CASCMAGEGRNEQFF	TGTGCCAGTTGTATGGCGGGAGAGGGTCGCAATGAGCAGTTCTTC
TRBV5-6	TRBJ1-2	TRBD1	.	CASSPTGGLHGYTF	TGTGCCAGCAGCCCTACAGGGGGCTTGCATGGCTACACCTTC
TRBV5-1	TRBJ2-7	.	.	CASSLDLRGSYEQYF	TGCGCCAGCAGCTTGGACCTAAGGGGTTCCTACGAGCAGTACTTC
TRBV29-1	TRBJ1-1	TRBD1	.	CSVDTRTGRTEAFF	TGCAGCGTTGACACCCGGACAGGGAGGACTGAAGCTTTCTTT
TRBV6-6	TRBJ2-5	TRBD1	.	CASSYPGQQETQYF	TGTGCCAGCAGTTACCCGGGACAGCAAGAGACCCAGTACTTC
TRBV30	TRBJ2-1	.	.	CAWSPGVGNEQFF	TGTGCCTGGAGCCCGGGAGTGGGCAATGAGCAGTTCTTC
TRBV21-1	TRBJ1-1	.	.	CASSKVVPAGAGEAFF	TGTGCCAGCAGCAAAGTAGTCCCCGCCGGGGCGGGAGAAGCTTTCTTT
TRBV29-1	TRBJ1-2	.	.	CSVGDGVLGYTF	TGCAGCGTTGGGGATGGGGTCCTTGGCTACACCTTC
TRBV7-9	TRBJ1-2	TRBD1	.	CASTWTGAPVNYGYTF	TGTGCCAGCACGTGGACAGGCGCACCCGTTAACTATGGCTACACCTTC
TRBV27	TRBJ2-3	TRBD2	.	CASPPRLAMSTDTQYF	TGTGCCAGCCCTCCACGACTAGCGATGAGCACAGATACGCAGTATTTT
TRBV30	TRBJ1-4	.	few	CAWSVGGVDGKLFF	TGTGCCTGGAGTGTGGGGGGGGTTGATGGAAAACTGTTTTTT
TRBV4-1	TRBJ1-4	.	.	CASSPVEVARANEKLFF	TGCGCCAGCAGCCCGGTGGAGGTTGCAAGGGCTAATGAAAAACTGTTTTTT
TRBV4-2	TRBJ1-4	.	few	CASSQDSGSNEKLFF	TGTGCCAGCAGCCAAGATTCCGGATCTAATGAAAAACTGTTTTTT
TRBV27	TRBJ2-7	TRBD1	.	CASSFPGTGNSEQYF	TGTGCCAGCAGTTTCCCCGGGACAGGGAACTCCGAGCAGTACTTC
TRBV7-9	TRBJ1-1	.	few	CASSLGNSEAFF	TGTGCCAGCAGCTTAGGCAACTCTGAAGCTTTCTTT
TRBV11-2	TRBJ2-3	.	.	CASSSISNYQGQGQYF	TGTGCCAGCAGCTCAATTTCAAACTACCAGGGCCAGGGGCAGTATTTT
TRBV5-1	TRBJ1-1	.	.	CASSPFSSGVFRTEAFF	TGCGCCAGCAGCCCCTTCTCGTCGGGCGTATTTCGTACTGAAGCTTTCTTT
TRBV10-3	TRBJ1-2	TRBD1	.	CAISGLQGRNGYTF	TGTGCCATCAGTGGTCTACAGGGGAGGAACGGCTACACCTTC
TRBV6-1	TRBJ1-4	.	.	CASSEPGLWKLFF	TGTGCCAGCAGTGAACCAGGGTTATGGAAACTGTTTTTT
TRBV5-1	TRBJ2-3	TRBD2	.	CASSSRTSGRTDTQYF	TGCGCCAGCAGCTCCCGGACTAGCGGGCGGACAGATACGCAGTATTTT
TRBV19	TRBJ2-5	.	.	CATLYPGSETQYF	TGTGCCACCCTCTATCCCGGGAGTGAGACCCAGTACTTC
TRBV19	TRBJ2-1	TRBD2	.	CASTIGLVEGEQFF	TGTGCCAGTACCATCGGACTAGTCGAGGGAGAGCAGTTCTTC
TRBV6-5	TRBJ1-2	.	.	CASSPTRAGGRTF	TGTGCCAGCAGTCCTACTCGGGCCGGCGGCCGCACCTTC
TRBV5-1	TRBJ1-1	.	.	CASSFDRRTEAFF	TGCGCCAGCAGCTTTGACCGGAGGACTGAAGCTTTCTTT
TRBV4-1	TRBJ1-1	.	.	CASSQVLRGPRTEAFF	TGCGCCAGCAGCCAAGTCCTTCGAGGCCCGCGGACTGAAGCTTTCTTT
TRBV27	TRBJ2-7	TRBD2	.	CASKMTSGLQYEQYF	TGTGCCAGCAAGATGACTAGCGGGCTACAATACGAGCAGTACTTC
TRBV5-1	TRBJ2-7	TRBD1	.	CASRLDPPGQGSYEQYF	TGCGCCAGCAGATTGGATCCCCCGGGACAGGGTTCCTACGAGCAGTACTTC
TRBV5-1	TRBJ1-2	.	.	CASSIDPINYGYTF	TGCGCCAGCAGCATTGACCCGATTAACTATGGCTACACCTTC
TRBV6-4	TRBJ1-2	TRBD1	.	CASSVSAGGWGYTF	TGTGCCAGCAGTGTCTCCGCAGGGGGCTGGGGCTACACCTTC
TRBV5-4	TRBJ2-1	.	once	CASSGKGSINEQFF	TGTGCCAGCAGCGGAAAGGGGTCAATCAATGAGCAGTTCTTC
TRBV2	TRBJ2-2	TRBD2	.	CASQGLAGYTGELFF	TGTGCCAGCCAGGGACTAGCGGGATACACCGGGGAGCTGTTTTTT
TRBV28	TRBJ1-4	.	.	CASTLNLGGGEKLFF	TGTGCCAGCACCCTAAATTTGGGCGGCGGTGAAAAACTGTTTTTT
TRBV5-1	TRBJ1-1	TRBD1	.	CASSRQGSEAFF	TGCGCCAGCAGCCGACAGGGGTCTGAAGCTTTCTTT
TRBV5-8	TRBJ1-2	.	.	CASSLGRFFYGYTF	TGTGCCAGCAGCTTAGGCAGGTTCTTCTATGGCTACACCTTC
TRBV6-5	TRBJ2-7	.	.	CASSYSNKVEQYF	TGTGCCAGCAGTTACTCGAATAAGGTCGAGCAGTACTTC
TRBV7-9	TRBJ1-2	.	.	CASSLAGVAGYTF	TGTGCCAGCAGCTTAGCCGGGGTTGCTGGCTACACCTTC
TRBV30	TRBJ2-7	.	.	CAWSLFGYEQYF	TGTGCCTGGAGCCTCTTTGGTTACGAGCAGTACTTC
TRBV11-2	TRBJ2-2	TRBD2	.	CASSLWTSGNNTGELFF	TGTGCCAGCAGCTTGTGGACTAGCGGGAATAACACCGGGGAGCTGTTTTTT
TRBV6-5	TRBJ2-3	.	.	CASSYSGTFSTDTQYF	TGTGCCAGCAGTTACTCTGGGACTTTTTCCACAGATACGCAGTATTTT
TRBV19	TRBJ2-4	.	.	CASSIYELGAKNIQYF	TGTGCCAGTAGTATCTATGAGCTGGGAGCCAAAAACATTCAGTACTTC
TRBV4-1	TRBJ2-7	TRBD2	.	CASSQDGQGGLANEQYF	TGCGCCAGCAGCCAAGATGGCCAGGGAGGACTAGCGAACGAGCAGTACTTC
TRBV27	TRBJ2-7	.	.	CASSSGVAYEQYF	TGTGCCAGCAGTTCCGGAGTAGCCTACGAGCAGTACTTC
TRBV29-1	TRBJ2-7	TRBD2	once	CSVGKPGLAGRDEQYF	TGCAGCGTCGGAAAGCCGGGACTAGCGGGCCGGGACGAGCAGTACTTC
TRBV6-1	TRBJ1-2	TRBD1	.	CASSDPGQGGYGYTF	TGTGCCAGCAGTGACCCCGGACAGGGAGGGTATGGCTACACCTTC
TRBV5-1	TRBJ2-7	TRBD1	.	CASSKTGGPQYEQYF	TGCGCCAGCAGCAAAACAGGGGGACCACAGTACGAGCAGTACTTC
TRBV2	TRBJ2-2	.	.	CASSPDQGGELFF	TGTGCCAGCAGTCCCGACCAAGGAGGGGAGCTGTTTTTT
TRBV4-1	TRBJ1-1	TRBD1	.	CASSRGTEMGAFF	TGCGCCAGCAGCCGAGGGACAGAGATGGGAGCTTTCTTT
TRBV7-7	TRBJ2-1	TRBD2	.	CASSSAASGPLNEQFF	TGTGCCAGCAGCTCAGCGGCTAGCGGACCCCTGAATGAGCAGTTCTTC
TRBV4-2	TRBJ1-1	TRBD1	.	CASSPPGGTDYTEAFF	TGTGCCAGCAGCCCTCCTGGAGGGACAGACTACACTGAAGCTTTCTTT
TRBV13	TRBJ2-7	TRBD2	.	CASSSRGLAGDYEQYF	TGTGCCAGCAGCTCCAGGGGGCTAGCGGGAGACTACGAGCAGTACTTC
TRBV6-1	TRBJ1-5	.	.	CASKVSYSNQPQHF	TGTGCCAGCAAGGTCAGTTATAGCAATCAGCCCCAGCATTTT
TRBV19	TRBJ1-1	.	.	CASIPSWRMNTEAFF	TGTGCCAGTATCCCATCGTGGAGGATGAACACTGAAGCTTTCTTT
TRBV6-4	TRBJ1-2	TRBD1	.	CASSDEQGTGYTF	TGTGCCAGCAGTGACGAACAGGGGACTGGCTACACCTTC
TRBV7-9	TRBJ1-1	.	.	CASSLWVGSEGPEAFF	TGTGCCAGCAGCTTATGGGTCGGGAGTGAGGGCCCTGAAGCTTTCTTT